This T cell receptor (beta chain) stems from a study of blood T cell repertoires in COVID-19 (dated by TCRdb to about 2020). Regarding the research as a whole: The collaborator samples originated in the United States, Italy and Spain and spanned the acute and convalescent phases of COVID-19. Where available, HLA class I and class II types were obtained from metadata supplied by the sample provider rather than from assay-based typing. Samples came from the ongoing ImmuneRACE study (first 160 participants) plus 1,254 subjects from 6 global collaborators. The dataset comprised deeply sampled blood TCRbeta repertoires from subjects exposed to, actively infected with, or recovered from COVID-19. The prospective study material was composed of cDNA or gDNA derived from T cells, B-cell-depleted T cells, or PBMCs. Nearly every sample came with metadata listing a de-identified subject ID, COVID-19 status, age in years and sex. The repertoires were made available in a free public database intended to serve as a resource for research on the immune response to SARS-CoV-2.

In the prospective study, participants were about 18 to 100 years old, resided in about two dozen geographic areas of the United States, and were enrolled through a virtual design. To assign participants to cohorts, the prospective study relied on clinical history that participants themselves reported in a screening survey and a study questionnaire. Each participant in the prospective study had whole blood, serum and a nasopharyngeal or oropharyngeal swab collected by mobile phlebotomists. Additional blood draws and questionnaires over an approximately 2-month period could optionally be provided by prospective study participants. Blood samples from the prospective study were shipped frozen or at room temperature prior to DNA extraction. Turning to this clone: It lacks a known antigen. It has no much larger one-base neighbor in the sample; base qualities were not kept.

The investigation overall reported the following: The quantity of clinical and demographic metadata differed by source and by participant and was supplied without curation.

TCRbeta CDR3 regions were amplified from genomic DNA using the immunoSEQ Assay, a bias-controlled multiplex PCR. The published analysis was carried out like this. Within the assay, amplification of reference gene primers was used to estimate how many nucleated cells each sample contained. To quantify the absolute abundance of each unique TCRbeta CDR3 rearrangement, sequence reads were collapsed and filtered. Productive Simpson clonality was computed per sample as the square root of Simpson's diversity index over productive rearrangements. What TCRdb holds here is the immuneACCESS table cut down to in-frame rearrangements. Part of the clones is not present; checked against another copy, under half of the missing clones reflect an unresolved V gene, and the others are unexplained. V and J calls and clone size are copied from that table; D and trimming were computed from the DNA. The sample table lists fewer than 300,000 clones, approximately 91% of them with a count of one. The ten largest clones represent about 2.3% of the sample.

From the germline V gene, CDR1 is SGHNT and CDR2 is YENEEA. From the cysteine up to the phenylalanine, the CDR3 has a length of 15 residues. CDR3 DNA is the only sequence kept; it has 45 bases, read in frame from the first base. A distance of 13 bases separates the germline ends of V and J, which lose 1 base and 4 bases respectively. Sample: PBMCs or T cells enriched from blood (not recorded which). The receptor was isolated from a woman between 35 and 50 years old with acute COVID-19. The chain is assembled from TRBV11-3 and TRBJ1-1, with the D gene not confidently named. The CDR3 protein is CASSLVSTGGTEAFF. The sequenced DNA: TGTGCCAGCAGCTTAGTATCCACCGGAGGCACTGAAGCTTTCTTT.